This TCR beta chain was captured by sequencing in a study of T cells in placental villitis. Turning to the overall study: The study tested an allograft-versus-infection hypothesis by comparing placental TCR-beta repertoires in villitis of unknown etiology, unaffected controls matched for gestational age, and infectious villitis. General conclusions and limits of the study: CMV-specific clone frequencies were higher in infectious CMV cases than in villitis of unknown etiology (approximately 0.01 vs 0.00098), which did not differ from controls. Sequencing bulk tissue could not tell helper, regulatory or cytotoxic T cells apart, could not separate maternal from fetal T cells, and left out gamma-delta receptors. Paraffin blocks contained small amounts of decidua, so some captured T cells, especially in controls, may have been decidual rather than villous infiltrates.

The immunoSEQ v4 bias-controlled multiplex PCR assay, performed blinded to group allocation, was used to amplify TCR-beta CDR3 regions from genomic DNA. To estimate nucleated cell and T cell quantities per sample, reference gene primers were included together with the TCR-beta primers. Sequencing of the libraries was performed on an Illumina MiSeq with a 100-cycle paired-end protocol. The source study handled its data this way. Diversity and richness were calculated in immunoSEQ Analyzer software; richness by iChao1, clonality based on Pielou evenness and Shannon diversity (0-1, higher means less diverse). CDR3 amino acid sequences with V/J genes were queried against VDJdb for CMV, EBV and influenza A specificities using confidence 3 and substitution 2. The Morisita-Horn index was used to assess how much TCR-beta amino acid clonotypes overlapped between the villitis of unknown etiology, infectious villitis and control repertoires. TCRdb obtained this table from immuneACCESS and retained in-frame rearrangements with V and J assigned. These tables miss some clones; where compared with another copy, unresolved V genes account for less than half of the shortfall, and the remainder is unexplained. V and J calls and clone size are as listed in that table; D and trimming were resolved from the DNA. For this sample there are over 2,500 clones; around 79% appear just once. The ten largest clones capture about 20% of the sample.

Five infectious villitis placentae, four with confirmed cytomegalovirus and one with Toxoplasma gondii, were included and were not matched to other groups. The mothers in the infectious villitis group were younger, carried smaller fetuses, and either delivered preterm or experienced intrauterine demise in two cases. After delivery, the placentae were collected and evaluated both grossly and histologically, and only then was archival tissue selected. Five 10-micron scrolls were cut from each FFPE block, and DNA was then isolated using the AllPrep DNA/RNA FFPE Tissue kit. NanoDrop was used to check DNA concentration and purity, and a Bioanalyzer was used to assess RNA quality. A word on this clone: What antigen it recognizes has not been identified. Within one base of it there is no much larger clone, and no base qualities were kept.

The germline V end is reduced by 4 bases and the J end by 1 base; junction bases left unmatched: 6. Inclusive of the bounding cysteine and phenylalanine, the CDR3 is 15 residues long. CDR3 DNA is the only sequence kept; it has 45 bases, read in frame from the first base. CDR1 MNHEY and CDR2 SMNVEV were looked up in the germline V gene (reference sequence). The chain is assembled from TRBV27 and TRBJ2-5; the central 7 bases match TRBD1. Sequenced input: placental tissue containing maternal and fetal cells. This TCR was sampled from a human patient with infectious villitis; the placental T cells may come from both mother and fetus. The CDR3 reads CASSSRWDSQETQYF. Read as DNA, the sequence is TGTGCCAGCAGTTCGAGATGGGACAGCCAAGAGACCCAGTACTTC.